The rows below give T cell receptor beta chains drawn from one sample of a study of T cells of healthy individuals. Using its own MiXCR run on the 5' RACE reads, TCRdb lists one record per CDR3 protein. This table has around 100,000 distinct CDR3 sequences, around 17% appearing once. All receptors derive from a human donor in good health. Both conserved end residues are part of each CDR3. A D gene is named only where the DNA matches it firmly. Clone size, where shown, is once, few, many, or a class for clones that have expanded.

d_call | clone_size | j_call | v_call | cdr3_aa | cdr3_nt
TRBD2 | NA | TRBJ2-1 | TRBV7-3 | CASSPRTSGRDNEQFF | TGTGCCAGCAGCCCTAGGACTAGCGGGAGGGACAATGAGCAGTTCTTC
TRBD2 | NA | TRBJ2-1 | TRBV4-3 | CASSQDIELAGGIYNEQFF | TGCGCCAGCAGCCAAGATATTGAACTAGCGGGAGGTATCTACAATGAGCAGTTCTTC
NA | many | TRBJ1-4 | TRBV5-6 | CASSALATNEKLFF | TGTGCCAGCAGTGCGCTGGCGACTAATGAAAAACTGTTTTTT
TRBD1 | few | TRBJ2-7 | TRBV20-1 | CSARAGTAPYEQYF | TGCAGTGCTAGGGCAGGGACAGCTCCCTACGAGCAGTACTTC
NA | many | TRBJ2-1 | TRBV18 | CASSPNLANSYNEQFF | TGTGCCAGCTCACCTAACCTAGCGAACTCCTACAATGAGCAGTTCTTC
NA | NA | TRBJ1-5 | TRBV7-9 | CASSTDWSNQPQHF | TGTGCCAGCAGCACCGACTGGAGCAATCAGCCCCAGCATTTT
TRBD2 | few | TRBJ2-7 | TRBV4-3 | CASSQLLAGGSYEQYF | TGCGCCAGCAGCCAGCTACTAGCGGGAGGTAGCTACGAGCAGTACTTC
NA | few | TRBJ1-1 | TRBV9 | CASSVEELGNTEAFF | TGTGCCAGCAGCGTAGAGGAGCTGGGGAACACTGAAGCTTTCTTT
NA | NA | TRBJ2-7 | TRBV20-1 | CSARDRVQVQYEQYF | TGCAGTGCTAGAGATCGAGTCCAGGTTCAGTACGAGCAGTACTTC
TRBD2 | NA | TRBJ2-3 | TRBV12-3/TRBV12-4 | CASRGLAGDTQYF | TGTGCCAGCAGAGGACTAGCGGGAGATACGCAGTATTTT
TRBD2 | NA | TRBJ2-1 | TRBV6-5 | CASRLGGRSYNEQFF | TGTGCCAGCAGACTCGGGGGGAGGTCCTACAATGAGCAGTTCTTC
TRBD1 | few | TRBJ2-3 | TRBV18 | CASSPGTGTRNTQYF | TGTGCCAGCTCGCCCGGGACAGGGACACGGAATACGCAGTATTTT
NA | NA | TRBJ1-1 | TRBV6-2/TRBV6-3 | CASSYRGPPSEAFF | TGTGCCAGCAGTTACAGGGGCCCACCCTCTGAAGCTTTCTTT
NA | NA | TRBJ2-3 | TRBV7-2 | CASRWGADTQYF | TGTGCCAGCAGATGGGGGGCAGATACGCAGTATTTT
TRBD1 | NA | TRBJ2-7 | TRBV19 | CASNQQGAGYEQYF | TGTGCCAGTAACCAACAGGGGGCTGGCTACGAGCAGTACTTC
NA | NA | TRBJ2-1 | TRBV28 | CASGLLDNEQFF | TGTGCCAGCGGTCTTTTAGACAATGAGCAGTTCTTC
NA | few | TRBJ1-1 | TRBV6-2/TRBV6-3 | CASSSYRATEAFF | TGTGCCAGCAGCTCCTACAGGGCCACTGAAGCTTTCTTT